A selection of T cell receptor beta chains follows, all from one sample in a study of T cells in Graves' hyperthyroidism and ophthalmopathy. Each CDR3 protein gets one entry after TCRdb re-called the multiplex PCR reads with MiXCR. The data show approximately 300,000 distinct CDR3 sequences, roughly 18% seen once. Sample: blood. The receptors stem from a man aged 45 to 65 with Graves' ophthalmopathy. CDR3s include the opening cysteine and the closing phenylalanine or tryptophan. The D gene is left open where the match is weak. Rows may omit the clone size; those that give it use once, few, many or a size class.

d_gene,v_gene,abundance,j_gene,CDR3aa,CDR3nt
NA,TRBV11-2,many,TRBJ2-2,CASSPIRGTGELFF,TGTGCCAGCAGCCCCATTCGGGGCACCGGGGAGCTGTTTTTT
NA,TRBV6-1,few,TRBJ2-1,CASSESDRLGSYNEQFF,TGTGCCAGCAGTGAATCGGATCGGCTAGGTTCCTACAATGAGCAGTTCTTC
NA,TRBV20-1,few,TRBJ2-5,CSARDSAVRETQYF,TGCAGTGCTAGAGATAGCGCCGTACGGGAGACCCAGTACTTC
NA,TRBV5-1,NA,TRBJ1-6,CASSLVGGPNSPLHF,TGCGCCAGCAGCTTGGTGGGGGGGCCTAATTCACCCCTCCACTTT
TRBD2,TRBV10-3,NA,TRBJ2-1,CAISPLSGSSYNEQFF,TGTGCCATCAGTCCTCTTAGCGGGAGCTCCTACAATGAGCAGTTCTTC
NA,TRBV9,NA,TRBJ2-1,CASSVGGGDYNEQFF,TGTGCCAGCAGCGTAGGAGGGGGAGACTACAATGAGCAGTTCTTC
NA,TRBV12-3/TRBV12-4,NA,TRBJ1-4,CASSSTRALNEKLFF,TGTGCCAGCAGCTCAACGAGAGCCCTTAATGAAAAACTGTTTTTT
NA,TRBV12-5,many,TRBJ2-1,CASGLVRGDKQFF,TGTGCTAGTGGTTTGGTACGGGGTGATAAGCAGTTCTTC
NA,TRBV5-1,NA,TRBJ2-2,CASSFRRQTNTGELFF,TGCGCCAGCAGCTTTAGACGACAGACAAACACCGGGGAGCTGTTTTTT
NA,TRBV12-3/TRBV12-4,NA,TRBJ1-2,CASSLMGAKYGYTF,TGTGCCAGCAGTTTAATGGGGGCAAAGTATGGCTACACCTTC
TRBD2,TRBV11-2,many,TRBJ2-1,CASSHLRSGGYNEQFF,TGTGCCAGCAGCCACCTGCGTAGCGGGGGATACAATGAGCAGTTCTTC
TRBD2,TRBV5-4,few,TRBJ2-3,CVLSGGSPTDTQYF,TGTGTCCTAAGTGGCGGGAGCCCCACAGATACGCAGTATTTT
TRBD1,TRBV11-2,many,TRBJ1-2,CASSSYRGRGGYTF,TGTGCCAGCAGCTCGTACAGGGGGCGCGGAGGCTACACCTTC
TRBD2,TRBV20-1,many,TRBJ2-1,CSARDTSGKSSYNEQFF,TGCAGTGCTAGAGATACTAGCGGGAAAAGCTCCTACAATGAGCAGTTCTTC
NA,TRBV5-1,NA,TRBJ2-1,CASTIQGLTYNEQFF,TGCGCCAGCACTATCCAGGGACTTACCTACAATGAGCAGTTCTTC
NA,TRBV28,NA,TRBJ2-5,CASSLGSEETQYF,TGTGCCAGCAGTTTAGGGTCGGAGGAGACCCAGTACTTC
NA,TRBV12-3/TRBV12-4,NA,TRBJ1-2,CASKDDNPYGYTF,TGTGCCAGCAAAGATGACAACCCCTATGGCTACACCTTC
TRBD1,TRBV7-9,many,TRBJ1-2,CASSWEPGQPNDGYTF,TGTGCCAGCAGCTGGGAACCGGGACAGCCAAACGATGGCTACACCTTC
NA,TRBV12-3/TRBV12-4,NA,TRBJ2-7,CASSFQGFGNEQYF,TGTGCCAGCAGTTTCCAGGGGTTCGGTAACGAGCAGTACTTC
TRBD2,TRBV11-2,NA,TRBJ2-5,CASSPRLAGGRVTSQTQYF,TGTGCCAGCAGCCCCCGGTTAGCGGGGGGGCGGGTTACGTCGCAGACCCAGTACTTC
TRBD1,TRBV28,many,TRBJ2-3,CASSFRPGQGPSTDTQYF,TGTGCCAGCAGTTTTAGGCCGGGACAGGGGCCTAGCACAGATACGCAGTATTTT
NA,TRBV28,NA,TRBJ1-3,CASSFPGAGNTIYF,TGTGCCAGCAGTTTTCCGGGAGCTGGAAACACCATATATTTT
NA,TRBV29-1,few,TRBJ2-7,CSADTGANSYEQYF,TGCAGCGCCGACACGGGAGCAAACTCCTACGAGCAGTACTTC
TRBD1,TRBV14,NA,TRBJ1-1,CASSRTGEVTEAFF,TGTGCCAGCAGCCGGACAGGGGAAGTCACTGAAGCTTTCTTT
TRBD1,TRBV7-2,NA,TRBJ1-6,CASSIPGQYNSPLHF,TGTGCCAGCAGCATCCCGGGACAGTATAATTCACCCCTCCACTTT
TRBD2,TRBV19,NA,TRBJ2-1,CASSTPTSGSRNEQFF,TGTGCCAGTAGTACCCCGACTAGCGGGAGTAGGAATGAGCAGTTCTTC
TRBD1,TRBV4-1,many,TRBJ2-1,CASSRYGQGTDEQFF,TGCGCCAGCAGCCGTTACGGACAGGGGACCGATGAGCAGTTCTTC
TRBD2,TRBV28,many,TRBJ2-1,CASSGWAGGYNEQFF,TGTGCCAGCAGCGGATGGGCGGGAGGGTACAATGAGCAGTTCTTC
NA,TRBV18,many,TRBJ2-2,CASSPGNTGELFF,TGTGCCAGCTCACCAGGGAACACCGGGGAGCTGTTTTTT
TRBD2,TRBV20-1,many,TRBJ2-2,CSATPWTSGSGDTGELFF,TGCAGTGCTACCCCTTGGACTAGCGGGAGTGGGGACACCGGGGAGCTGTTTTTT
NA,TRBV5-5,few,TRBJ2-1,CASSLSLGSSLGNEQFF,TGTGCCAGCAGCTTAAGTTTGGGCAGCTCCCTCGGGAATGAGCAGTTCTTC
TRBD2,TRBV3-1,NA,TRBJ2-4,CASSRGGSYIQYF,TGTGCCAGCAGCCGGGGCGGGAGTTACATTCAGTACTTC
NA,TRBV5-1,few,TRBJ1-1,CASSLVEQGNTEAFF,TGCGCCAGCAGCTTGGTTGAACAGGGGAACACTGAAGCTTTCTTT
NA,TRBV18,many,TRBJ2-2,CASSPSVGRANTGELFF,TGTGCCAGCTCACCATCGGTCGGCAGGGCGAACACCGGGGAGCTGTTTTTT
TRBD1,TRBV20-1,NA,TRBJ1-2,CSARDPSGTGRLDYGYTF,TGCAGTGCTAGAGATCCGTCCGGGACAGGGCGACTAGACTATGGCTACACCTTC
NA,TRBV5-4,NA,TRBJ2-7,CASSSRVSGYEQYF,TGTGCCAGCAGCTCCCGGGTTAGCGGCTACGAGCAGTACTTC
TRBD1,TRBV6-1,NA,TRBJ1-3,CASSPDRGGNTIYF,TGTGCCAGCAGTCCCGACAGGGGTGGAAACACCATATATTTT
NA,TRBV29-1,NA,TRBJ2-3,CSVEEGDIYTDTQYF,TGCAGCGTTGAAGAAGGGGACATTTACACAGATACGCAGTATTTT
TRBD1,TRBV7-3,many,TRBJ2-2,CASSSTGRGTGELFF,TGTGCCAGCAGCTCGACAGGGCGCGGCACCGGGGAGCTGTTTTTT
NA,TRBV30,many,TRBJ2-7,CAWKLGGDEQYF,TGTGCCTGGAAGCTAGGGGGTGACGAGCAGTACTTC
TRBD1,TRBV7-3,many,TRBJ1-1,CASSLQGGTEAFF,TGTGCCAGCAGTCTACAGGGGGGCACTGAAGCTTTCTTT
NA,TRBV28,NA,TRBJ2-2,CASTLRSGTGELFF,TGTGCCAGCACCCTCAGGTCGGGGACCGGGGAGCTGTTTTTT
NA,TRBV19,few,TRBJ1-5,CASSIVTGNQPQHF,TGTGCCAGTAGTATAGTAACAGGCAATCAGCCCCAGCATTTT
NA,TRBV12-3/TRBV12-4,NA,TRBJ1-6,CASSFRQTDSPLHF,TGTGCCAGCAGTTTTCGACAGACCGATTCACCCCTCCACTTT
TRBD2,TRBV7-9,many,TRBJ2-7,CASRFSVAGAVGEQYF,TGTGCCAGCAGGTTTAGCGTTGCGGGAGCGGTGGGTGAGCAGTACTTC
NA,TRBV4-2,NA,TRBJ2-1,CASSQGMRNEQFF,TGTGCCAGCAGCCAAGGGATGAGGAATGAGCAGTTCTTC
TRBD1,TRBV11-2,many,TRBJ2-7,CASSLEGTGKGLRSYEQYF,TGTGCCAGCAGCTTAGAAGGGACAGGGAAGGGATTACGATCTTACGAGCAGTACTTC
NA,TRBV11-2,many,TRBJ2-1,CASSLVWGAGNEQFF,TGTGCCAGCAGCTTAGTATGGGGGGCGGGTAATGAGCAGTTCTTC
NA,TRBV7-9,once,TRBJ1-3,CASSLPRVEVGNTIYF,TGTGCCAGCAGCCTACCTAGGGTTGAGGTTGGAAACACCATATATTTT
NA,TRBV29-1,NA,TRBJ1-2,CSVIGRGNYGYTF,TGCAGCGTTATTGGCCGGGGGAACTATGGCTACACCTTC
NA,TRBV9,many,TRBJ2-1,CASSVDPSNEQFF,TGTGCCAGCAGCGTTGACCCCTCCAATGAGCAGTTCTTC
TRBD2,TRBV6-5,many,TRBJ2-1,CASSYRVAGYNEQFF,TGTGCCAGCAGTTACCGGGTAGCGGGTTACAATGAGCAGTTCTTC
TRBD2,TRBV10-3,NA,TRBJ2-2,CAIRESGGNTGELFF,TGTGCCATCAGGGAGAGCGGGGGTAACACCGGGGAGCTGTTTTTT
TRBD2,TRBV29-1,NA,TRBJ2-7,CSVDWGGGVNEQYF,TGCAGCGTTGACTGGGGGGGGGGTGTTAACGAGCAGTACTTC
NA,TRBV6-1,NA,TRBJ1-2,CASSSTRGREDGYTF,TGTGCCAGCAGTTCCACCAGGGGACGGGAGGATGGCTACACCTTC
NA,TRBV11-2,NA,TRBJ2-2,CASSLPAGELFF,TGTGCCAGCAGCTTACCAGCCGGGGAGCTGTTTTTT